These 27 T cell receptor beta chains were all obtained from the same sample, sequenced in a study of spatial heterogeneity in lung cancer. Sample time point: blood at routine non-recurrence follow-up after resection. TCRdb called the 5' RACE reads again in MiXCR, with one record for every CDR3 protein. The repertoire includes fewer than 3,000 distinct CDR3 sequences, roughly 29% of them detected once, and around 27% sits in the top ten. The sequencing here drew on PBMCs, taken at follow-up. The receptors stem from a male donor with early-stage non-small cell lung cancer.

This clonotype counts as medium-sized. This beta chain appears as a stray read in a library generated for alpha chains; its size is not informative. This sequence joins TRBV20-1 and TRBJ2-1, with 9 bases lining up with TRBD2. The J segment lost 6 bases and the V segment lost 3 bases, leaving 9 bases of the junction unmatched. From germline, CDR1 is DFQATT and CDR2 SNEGSKA (reference sequence). This CDR3 region has 15 residues. The CDR3 bases are TGCAGTGCTAGGTTAGCGGGAGATCTTCGCAATGAGCAGTTCTTC. Protein sequence: CSARLAGDLRNEQFF.

A single count supports this clonotype. Because this beta chain is a stray read in a library intended to capture alpha chains, its abundance should not be given much weight. The chain couples TRBV12-3 or TRBV12-4 to TRBJ1-4, with D tentatively TRBD1 (6 bases). With 0 bases removed from V and 7 bases from J, the gap between germline ends came to 12 bases. The CDR3 has 15 amino acids. The CDR3 DNA sequence: TGTGCCAGCAGTTTAGCCTTACAGGGATCTGAAAAACTGTTTTTT. It codes for CASSLALQGSEKLFF.

In this sample, this clonotype turned up a few times. The library was designed around alpha chains, so this beta chain is a stray read whose abundance carries little weight. The rearrangement uses TRBV29-1 and TRBJ2-3; TRBD1 is a possible D gene (5 bases). CDR1 and CDR2 from the germline V gene are SQVTM and ANQGSEA. The V and J ends lost 3 bases and 5 bases respectively, with 15 bases between them. The length of the CDR3 is 14 residues. The CDR3 here is CSVELPGLKDTQYF. CDR3 DNA: TGCAGCGTTGAGCTACCAGGGTTGAAAGATACGCAGTATTTT.

A remark on this clonotype: The library was built for alpha chains, so this beta chain is an off-target read and its size means little. V gene TRBV11-1 combines with J gene TRBJ2-5; D may be TRBD2 (7 bases). Trimming removed 4 bases at V and 6 bases at J, with 15 bases between. There are 14 residues in the CDR3. Germline V gene lookup returns CDR1 SGHAT and CDR2 FQDESV (reference sequence). CDR3 coding DNA: TGTGCCAGCAGCTCCCCGGGGGGCCATCAGACCCAGTACTTC. This gives the protein CASSSPGGHQTQYF.

To note about this clonotype: The size of this beta chain means little, since it is a stray read in a library made for alpha chains. The chain recombines TRBV7-3 with TRBJ2-7; D possibly corresponds to TRBD2 (6 bases). CDR1 and CDR2 from the germline V gene are SGHTA and FQGTGA. V lost 1 base, J lost 0 bases, and 10 bases lay in between. The CDR3 extends over 15 amino acids. The CDR3 DNA follows: TGTGCCAGCAGCTTAAGGGCGGGGAGCTCCTACGAGCAGTACTTC. It yields the protein CASSLRAGSSYEQYF.

In regard to this clonotype: This beta chain is off target for a library built for alpha chains, so its abundance means little. The chain has TRBV6-6 and TRBJ1-1, with 9 nucleotides matching TRBD1. The CDR3 runs to 15 residues. J lost 5 bases, V lost 4 bases, and 8 bases had no gene match. Germline CDR1 MNHNY, CDR2 SVGAGI (reference sequence). The CDR3 spells CASSSPGQGSTEAFF. CDR3 bases: TGTGCCAGCAGTTCGCCGGGACAGGGTTCTACTGAAGCTTTCTTT.

By share of the sample, this clonotype is medium-sized. A library prepared for alpha chains yielded this beta chain as an off-target read; its size is of little meaning. The CDR3 sequence: CASSLTLTLETQYF. The CDR3 nucleotides are TGTGCCAGCAGTTTAACCCTGACCTTGGAGACCCAGTACTTC. This chain connects TRBV12-3 or TRBV12-4 to TRBJ2-5; D is uncertain. Trimming took off 2 bases at V and 5 bases at J, with 12 bases between the two ends. The length of the CDR3 is 14 residues.

On this clonotype: With the library built for alpha chains, this beta chain is off target and its frequency is not meaningful. The CDR3 bases are TGTGCCAGCAGCTTTGACTACCGCGAGCAGTTCTTC. This gives the protein CASSFDYREQFF. This chain joins TRBV7-9 and TRBJ2-1, with a tentative D call TRBD2 (5 bases). Germline V lookup: CDR1 SEHNR, CDR2 FQNEAQ (reference sequence). This CDR3 region has 12 residues. V was trimmed by 3 bases and J by 10 bases, leaving 10 bases between them.

This clonotype has only a few counts. This beta chain is a stray read from a library made for alpha chains; its abundance is not meaningful. The V gene is TRBV5-1, the J gene TRBJ2-3, with 10 nucleotides matching TRBD1. The germline V gene encodes CDR1 SGHRS and CDR2 YFSETQ. Losses at the gene ends were 0 bases for V and 8 bases for J; bases not matched to a gene: 6. The CDR3 is 15 residues long. CDR3 amino acids: CASSLEDRGHVTQYF. The CDR3 DNA reads TGCGCCAGCAGCTTGGAAGACAGGGGGCATGTTACGCAGTATTTT.

This clonotype has just a few counts. As an off-target read in a library built for alpha chains, this beta chain has a frequency of little significance. The chain couples TRBV20-1 to TRBJ2-1; either TRBD1 or TRBD2 may supply D (6 bases each). Germline V CDR1 and CDR2: DFQATT, SNEGSKA (reference sequence). Trimming took 5 bases from V and 0 from J, leaving 14 bases between them. This CDR3 spans 15 amino acids. The CDR3 loop is CSASGKGGSYNEQFF. DNA for the CDR3: TGCAGTGCTTCGGGGAAGGGGGGCTCCTACAATGAGCAGTTCTTC.

Of note for this clonotype: Being off target in a library aimed at alpha chains, this beta chain has a size of little meaning. CDR3 residues: CSARATSGSGEQFF. The CDR3, as DNA: TGCAGTGCTAGAGCGACTAGCGGGTCTGGGGAGCAGTTCTTC. The V and J genes are TRBV20-1 and TRBJ2-1; 10 nucleotides match TRBD2. The J segment lost 10 bases and the V segment lost 1 base, leaving 7 bases of the junction unmatched. Germline CDR1 reads DFQATT; CDR2 reads SNEGSKA (reference sequence). The CDR3 spans 14 residues.

Regarding this clonotype: The library was prepared for alpha chains; this beta chain is a stray read, so its frequency means little. The chain couples TRBV25-1 to TRBJ1-1, with D unclear. Germline loops: CDR1 MGHDK, CDR2 SYGVNS. The CDR3 is made up of 15 amino acids. Trimming took off 6 bases at V and 1 base at J, with 15 bases between the two ends. Here the CDR3 DNA reads TGTGCCAGCAGCGCCGTCGTGACACCGAACACTGAAGCTTTCTTT. It is translated as CASSAVVTPNTEAFF.

By share, this clonotype ranks as large. Little can be read into the size of this beta chain, an off-target read in a library designed for alpha chains. This chain joins TRBV5-1 and TRBJ2-1; possibly TRBD1 for D (5 bases). Trimming cost V 4 bases and J 2 bases, with 19 bases left between them. Germline assignment: CDR1 SGHRS and CDR2 YFSETQ. There are 17 residues in the CDR3. DNA of the CDR3: TGCGCCAGCAGCGATAGATGGACACAAAATCCCTACAATGAGCAGTTCTTC. It encodes CASSDRWTQNPYNEQFF.

Worth noting for this clonotype: Found in a library prepared for alpha chains, this beta chain is an off-target read, and its abundance has little meaning. The rearrangement links TRBV7-6 to TRBJ2-7, with D uncertain. V was clipped by 6 bases and J by 3 bases, with 12 bases between them. There are 13 residues in the CDR3. CDR1 and CDR2 from the germline V gene are SGHVS and FNYEAQ. CDR3 sequence: CASSSGPNYEQYF. The CDR3 DNA sequence: TGTGCCAGCAGTTCCGGACCCAACTACGAGCAGTACTTC.

Concerning this clonotype: This beta chain represents an off-target read in a library built for alpha chains; its size is of limited meaning. The chain has TRBV21-1 and TRBJ2-3; the table's D call of TRBD1 was not tested on the DNA. TRBV21-1 is recorded as a pseudogene. The CDR3 contains 15 residues. The CDR3 nucleotides read TGTGCCAGCAGCCGAACCGGGACTAGCACAGATACGCAGTATTTT. Translated: CASSRTGTSTDTQYF.

This clonotype has more than one count but fewer than ten. As an off-target read in a library built for alpha chains, this beta chain has a frequency of little significance. This sequence joins TRBV5-5 and TRBJ2-5; D is ambiguous. This CDR3 has 14 amino acids. Trimming took 1 base from V and 1 from J, leaving 8 bases between them. Germline loops: CDR1 SGHKS, CDR2 YYEKEE (reference sequence). CDR3 sequence: CASSLTVTQETQYF. The CDR3 DNA reads as TGTGCCAGCAGCTTGACGGTCACCCAAGAGACCCAGTACTTC.

There are a few counts of this clonotype. This beta chain came through as a stray read in a library set up for alpha chains, and its size says little. The CDR3 loop is CASSLDPQTARDYTDRNIFNEQFF. The CDR3 DNA reads as TGTGCCAGCAGCTTAGATCCCCAGACCGCGCGGGACTACACAGATCGGAACATTTTCAATGAGCAGTTCTTC. The chain couples TRBV7-6 to TRBJ2-1, with 7 bases lining up with TRBD2. The trim removed 1 base at V and 6 bases at J, leaving 33 bases unmatched. The germline CDR1 and CDR2 sequences are SGHVS and FNYEAQ. This CDR3 is 24 amino acids long.

On this clonotype itself: For a library built for alpha chains, this beta chain is a stray read; little rests on its size. The chain recombines TRBV29-1 with TRBJ2-1; 7 positions agree with TRBD1. The CDR3 covers 15 residues. The germline gives CDR1 SQVTM, CDR2 ANQGSEA. Trimming cost V 5 bases and J 2 bases; bases outside gene matches: 9. The DNA of the CDR3 is TGCAGCGTTAGATTTCAGGGGGTAGCCTACAATGAGCAGTTCTTC. Its translation: CSVRFQGVAYNEQFF.

This clonotype was counted once. Found in a library prepared for alpha chains, this beta chain is an off-target read, and its abundance has little meaning. The chain employs TRBV3-1 and TRBJ2-1; TRBD2 matches at 12 bases. Trimming removed 4 bases from V and 9 bases from J; junction bases left unmatched: 7. This CDR3 contains 15 residues. Germline V lookup: CDR1 LGHDT, CDR2 YNNKEL (reference sequence). Here the CDR3 DNA reads TGTGCCAGCAGCCTTACGACTAGCGGGAGTGGTGAGCAGTTCTTC. It is translated as CASSLTTSGSGEQFF.

On this clonotype itself: Within a library made for alpha chains, this beta chain is off target, and its count is uninformative. The chain recombines TRBV28 with TRBJ2-1; a weak D match, TRBD2 (6 bases). Germline CDR1 is MDHEN and CDR2 is SYDVKM. Trimming removed 2 bases at V and 8 bases at J, with 13 bases between. The CDR3 extends over 14 amino acids. CDR3 in amino acids: CASSLTSRVDEQFF. CDR3 DNA sequence: TGTGCCAGCAGTTTAACTAGCCGAGTAGATGAGCAGTTCTTC.

Of note for this clonotype: As an off-target read in a library built for alpha chains, this beta chain has a frequency of little significance. The rearrangement uses TRBV13 and TRBJ2-1; D remains ambiguous. The CDR3 is made up of 14 amino acids. The germline gives CDR1 PRHDT, CDR2 FYEKMQ (reference sequence). V lost 3 bases, J lost 4 bases, and 10 bases lay in between. CDR3 loop: CASSFGGHYNEQFF. CDR3 sequence (DNA): TGTGCCAGCAGCTTCGGCGGCCATTACAATGAGCAGTTCTTC.

This clonotype was found a few times. Within a library made for alpha chains, this beta chain is off target, and its count is uninformative. The chain uses TRBV6-5 and TRBJ2-5; perhaps D is TRBD1 or TRBD2 (6 bases each). From germline, CDR1 is MNHEY and CDR2 SVGAGI. This CDR3 is built from 15 residues. V lost 5 bases, J lost 1 base, and 14 bases lay in between. This CDR3 reads CASSPGGRTQETQYF. CDR3 bases: TGTGCCAGCAGTCCCGGGGGCAGGACCCAAGAGACCCAGTACTTC.

This clonotype showed up just a few times. As an off-target read in a library built for alpha chains, this beta chain has a frequency of little significance. CDR3 protein: CASSVEAGVGEQFF. DNA of the CDR3: TGTGCCAGCAGCGTAGAGGCGGGAGTCGGTGAGCAGTTCTTC. The chain combines TRBV9 with TRBJ2-1; 7 bases are shared with TRBD2. The CDR3 runs 14 residues. Germline V gene lookup returns CDR1 SGDLS and CDR2 YYNGEE. The trim removed 0 bases at V and 9 bases at J, leaving 6 bases unmatched.

In this sample, this clonotype turned up a few times. Little can be read into the size of this beta chain, an off-target read in a library designed for alpha chains. The V gene is TRBV5-5, the J gene TRBJ2-1; 9 nucleotides align to TRBD2. Trimming at V came to 1 base and at J to 6 bases, leaving 5 bases not matched to a gene. The length of the CDR3 is 15 residues. The V gene's germline CDR1 is SGHKS and CDR2 YYEKEE (reference sequence). The CDR3 DNA follows: TGTGCCAGCAGCTTGCGACTAGCGGATTTCAATGAGCAGTTCTTC. The encoded protein is CASSLRLADFNEQFF.

This clonotype is termed medium-sized. As an off-target read in a library built for alpha chains, this beta chain has a frequency of little significance. The chain employs TRBV12-3 or TRBV12-4 and TRBJ2-7; D gene uncertain. The CDR3 totals 13 residues. With 6 bases removed from V and 3 bases from J, the gap between germline ends came to 12 bases. The CDR3 DNA sequence: TGTGCCAGCAGGGTGTCAGCCGGCTACGAGCAGTACTTC. Residues: CASRVSAGYEQYF.

This clonotype came up a few times. This beta chain is an unintended read in a library built for alpha chains; its size means little. The chain combines TRBV28 with TRBJ1-3; D gene ambiguous. Trimming shortened V by 5 bases and J by 0 bases, and 11 bases separated the two germline ends. CDR3 length: 15 amino acids. Germline CDR1 MDHEN, CDR2 SYDVKM. The CDR3 region has the DNA TGTGCCAGCAGTCCCTTCGGCGGCTCTGGAAACACCATATATTTT. Protein sequence: CASSPFGGSGNTIYF.

Points on this clonotype: With the library built for alpha chains, this beta chain is off target and its frequency is not meaningful. The chain recombines TRBV28 with TRBJ2-1; D is undetermined. V lost 11 bases and J 0 bases, leaving 17 bases between the germline ends. CDR1 and CDR2 (germline): MDHEN, SYDVKM. The CDR3 consists of 15 residues. CDR3 sequence: CASGEARSSYNEQFF. CDR3 coding DNA: TGTGCCTCAGGTGAGGCCCGTAGCTCCTACAATGAGCAGTTCTTC.